The 18 T cell receptor beta chains reported below all come from one sample, sequenced in a study of cytomegalovirus exposure and HLA in healthy donors. 13 Jbeta primers and 60 Vbeta primers were used for the PCR. Measured with immunoSEQ multiplex PCR; TCRdb has only the in-frame clones, and not every one. The repertoire holds a few hundred thousand clones, approximately 80% seen once, with about 3% in the top ten. The sample was PBMCs. Receptors originate from a man aged 30 to 45 in good health and CMV-seronegative.

The chain carries TRBV7-8 and TRBJ1-1; D is undetermined. The germline V gene has CDR1 SGHVS and CDR2 FQNEAQ. There are 17 residues in the CDR3. Trimming cost V 3 bases and J 2 bases, with 19 bases left between them. The CDR3 nucleotides read TGTGCCAGCAGCTTTTATACCCCGCCAGGCCGTAACACTGAAGCTTTCTTT. Translation: CASSFYTPPGRNTEAFF.

The chain employs TRBV9 and TRBJ2-2; TRBD1 might be the D (6 bases). The V end lost 3 bases, the J end lost 5 bases, and 17 bases lay between the germline ends. CDR3 size: 16 residues. The germline gives CDR1 SGDLS, CDR2 YYNGEE. The CDR3: CASSAHLTGSTGELFF. Written as DNA, the CDR3 is TGTGCCAGCAGCGCGCATTTGACAGGTTCGACCGGGGAGCTGTTTTTT.

This chain uses TRBV5-4 with TRBJ2-1, with 9 bases identical to TRBD2. Germline V gene lookup returns CDR1 SGHNT and CDR2 YYREEE (reference sequence). V trimming: 6 bases; J trimming: 5 bases; junction bases outside the gene matches: 6. This CDR3 contains 14 residues. The CDR3: CASTVAGGNNEQFF. In nucleotides, the CDR3 is TGTGCCAGCACAGTCGCGGGGGGGAACAATGAGCAGTTCTTC.

The V and J genes are TRBV9 and TRBJ1-6, with TRBD1 as a possible D gene (5 bases). CDR3 length: 15 amino acids. CDR1 and CDR2 (germline): SGDLS, YYNGEE. Trimming shortened V by 3 bases and J by 9 bases, and 16 bases separated the two germline ends. The CDR3 spells CASSDTGLRTSPLHF. CDR3 bases: TGTGCCAGCAGCGATACAGGCCTCCGTACTTCACCCCTCCACTTT.

This sequence joins TRBV7-8 and TRBJ2-2; D might be TRBD2 (5 bases). The ends were cut back, 4 bases at V and 5 bases at J, with 20 bases in the middle. The length of the CDR3 is 17 residues. CDR1 is SGHVS and CDR2 is FQNEAQ in the germline V gene. The CDR3 loop reads CASSSLGGPLRTGELFF. CDR3 DNA: TGTGCCAGCAGCTCTCTGGGCGGGCCATTGAGGACCGGGGAGCTGTTTTTT.

As regards this clone: The identical CDR3 is also encoded by other nucleotide sequences in the sample. This chain connects TRBV27 to TRBJ1-2; perhaps TRBD1 as D (5 bases). From germline, CDR1 is MNHEY and CDR2 SMNVEV (reference sequence). Trimming left V 2 bases short and J 5 bases short, with 9 bases between. CDR3 length equals 13 residues. As DNA, the CDR3 is TGTGCCAGCAGTTTAGGGGGGGGTTATGGCTACACCTTC. This encodes CASSLGGGYGYTF.

This clone appeared a few times. This rearrangement joins TRBV6-6 to TRBJ1-6; D is uncertain. The V end lost 0 bases, the J end lost 8 bases, and 5 bases lay between the germline ends. The CDR3 loop spans 13 amino acids. The V gene's germline CDR1 is MNHNY and CDR2 SVGAGI (reference sequence). This chain's CDR3 is CASSYSRDSPLHF. As DNA, the CDR3 is TGTGCCAGCAGTTACTCTCGGGATTCACCCCTCCACTTT.

The chain couples TRBV6-6 to TRBJ2-1; 9 nucleotides align to TRBD2. The CDR3 runs 15 residues. V shed 1 base, J shed 8 bases, and the junction held 6 bases outside the gene matches. The germline V gene has CDR1 MNHNY and CDR2 SVGAGI (reference sequence). CDR3 loop: CASSYWQRGADEQFF. CDR3 sequence (DNA): TGTGCCAGCAGTTACTGGCAGCGGGGGGCCGATGAGCAGTTCTTC.

V and J are TRBV25-1 and TRBJ1-2, with a weak D call TRBD1 (6 bases). Trimming shortened V by 4 bases and J by 2 bases, and 8 bases separated the two germline ends. The V gene's germline CDR1 is MGHDK and CDR2 SYGVNS. CDR3 size: 13 residues. CDR3 sequence: CASSATGNYGYTF. The CDR3 DNA follows: TGTGCCAGCAGTGCTACAGGGAACTATGGCTACACCTTC.

This chain uses TRBV9 with TRBJ1-4; 7 bases fit TRBD1. This CDR3 is built from 14 residues. From germline, CDR1 is SGDLS and CDR2 YYNGEE. V dropped 8 bases and J dropped 4; count of bases not matched to a gene: 8. CDR3 loop: CARSEGQFNEKLFF. The CDR3 DNA is TGTGCCAGGTCTGAGGGACAGTTTAATGAAAAACTGTTTTTT.

This chain links TRBV5-4 with TRBJ2-3; D might be TRBD1 (5 bases). The V end was cut by 5 bases, the J end by 3 bases, with 16 bases between. The germline CDR1 and CDR2 sequences are SGHNT and YYREEE (reference sequence). This CDR3 contains 15 residues. As DNA, the CDR3 is TGTGCCAGCAGTCCCGGCTGGGGCGAAACAGATACGCAGTATTTT. Translated, it gives CASSPGWGETDTQYF.

This chain connects TRBV7-6 to TRBJ2-1; D unclear. Trimming shortened V by 5 bases and J by 5 bases, and 13 bases separated the two germline ends. Germline assignment: CDR1 SGHVS and CDR2 FNYEAQ. The CDR3 runs to 14 residues. The CDR3 loop is CASSPAGSHNEQFF. The CDR3 DNA reads TGTGCCAGCAGCCCCGCAGGATCTCACAATGAGCAGTTCTTC.

The chain links TRBV11-2 to TRBJ2-7; D unclear. The CDR3 contains 15 residues. Trimming removed 2 bases from V and 1 base from J, with 12 bases in between. From germline, CDR1 is SGHAT and CDR2 FQNNGV. The CDR3 DNA sequence: TGTGCCAGCAGCTTACTCGCTAGTAGGTCCTACGAGCAGTACTTC. Its protein is CASSLLASRSYEQYF.

V gene TRBV11-2 combines with J gene TRBJ2-7; D remains ambiguous. The V and J ends lost 0 bases and 3 bases respectively, with 6 bases between them. CDR3 length: 13 residues. Germline CDR1 and CDR2: SGHAT and FQNNGV. The CDR3 here is CASSLDRGYEQYF. DNA for the CDR3: TGTGCCAGCAGCTTAGACCGCGGCTACGAGCAGTACTTC.

Concerning this clone: Other DNA variants within this sample encode the same CDR3. This CDR3 is CASSLAEETQYF. As DNA, the CDR3 is TGCGCCAGCAGCTTGGCGGAAGAGACCCAGTACTTC. The V call is TRBV5-1, the J call TRBJ2-5; D remains unclear. This CDR3 contains 12 residues. Trimming took off 0 bases at V and 3 bases at J, with 3 bases between the two ends. CDR1 is SGHRS, CDR2 YFSETQ, per germline.

V and J are TRBV2 and TRBJ1-2, with 8 bases matching TRBD1. CDR3 size: 13 residues. From germline, CDR1 is SNHLY and CDR2 FYNNEI. The V and J ends lost 6 bases and 7 bases, in that order; junction bases with no gene match: 7. The CDR3 nucleotides are TGTGCCAGCAGAAAAGGACAGGGCAGTGGCTACACCTTC. It yields the protein CASRKGQGSGYTF.

The rearrangement joins TRBV19 to TRBJ1-1; 12 positions agree with TRBD1. The CDR3 totals 14 residues. The germline CDR1 and CDR2 sequences are LNHDA and SQIVND (reference sequence). The V and J ends lost 9 bases and 6 bases, in that order; junction bases with no gene match: 8. This CDR3 reads CASRLGQGASEAFF. The CDR3 DNA follows: TGTGCCAGCCGGTTGGGACAGGGGGCCTCTGAAGCTTTCTTT. Looking up the rest from reference TRBV19 and TRBJ1-1 gives the full variable domain: DGGITQSPKYLFRKEGQNVTLSCEQNLNHDAMYWYRQDPGQGLRLIYYSQIVNDFQKGDIAEGYSVSREKKESFPLTVTSAQKNPTAFYLCASRLGQGASEAFFGQGTRLTVV.

The chain uses TRBV7-2 and TRBJ1-6, with 7 bases identical to TRBD1. Germline V CDR1 and CDR2: SGHTA, FQGNSA. With V trimmed by 5 bases and J by 7 bases, 8 bases remained unmatched. This CDR3 region has 15 residues. CDR3 in DNA: TGTGCCAGCAGCCTAGGACAGGCCGGAAATTCACCCCTCCACTTT. Protein product: CASSLGQAGNSPLHF. Supplemented by reference TRBV7-2 and TRBJ1-6, the full variable domain reads GAGVSQSPSNKVTEKGKDVELRCDPISGHTALYWYRQSLGQGLEFLIYFQGNSAPDKSGLPSDRFSAERTGGSVSTLTIQRTQQEDSAVYLCASSLGQAGNSPLHFGNGTRLTVT.